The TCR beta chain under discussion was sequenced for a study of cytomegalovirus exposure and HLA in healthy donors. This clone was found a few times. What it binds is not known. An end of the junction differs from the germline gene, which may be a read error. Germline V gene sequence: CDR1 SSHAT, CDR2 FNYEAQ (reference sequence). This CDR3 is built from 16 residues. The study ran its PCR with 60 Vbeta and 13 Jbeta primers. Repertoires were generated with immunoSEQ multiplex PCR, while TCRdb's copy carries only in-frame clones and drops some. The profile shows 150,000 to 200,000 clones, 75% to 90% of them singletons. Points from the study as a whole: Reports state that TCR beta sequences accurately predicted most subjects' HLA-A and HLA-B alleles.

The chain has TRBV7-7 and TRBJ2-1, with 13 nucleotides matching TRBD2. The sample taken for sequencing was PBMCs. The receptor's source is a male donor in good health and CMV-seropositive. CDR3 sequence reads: CASSIGTSGVYNEQFF. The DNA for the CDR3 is TGTGCTAGCAGCATTGGGACTAGCGGGGTTTACAATGAGCAGTTCTTC.